This entry concerns a single T cell receptor beta chain. The sample comes from a study of T cell changes during pregnancy in multiple sclerosis. TCRdb's table, derived via immunoSEQ multiplex PCR, lists solely in-frame clones and lacks some. The sample lists about 70,000 clones, roughly 94% occurring once. The germline V gene has CDR1 SGHRS and CDR2 YFSETQ. The CDR3 is 15 residues long. V lost 0 bases, J lost 3 bases, and 12 bases lay in between. Here the sequenced sample was peripheral blood, taken in the third trimester of pregnancy. The genes are TRBV5-1 and TRBJ1-1, with D perhaps matching TRBD1 (6 bases). The origin of this receptor is a female donor with multiple sclerosis, enrolled in a pregnancy study. The CDR3 here is CASSLVQGGDTEAFF. CDR3 coding DNA: TGCGCCAGCAGCTTGGTACAGGGAGGGGACACTGAAGCTTTCTTT.